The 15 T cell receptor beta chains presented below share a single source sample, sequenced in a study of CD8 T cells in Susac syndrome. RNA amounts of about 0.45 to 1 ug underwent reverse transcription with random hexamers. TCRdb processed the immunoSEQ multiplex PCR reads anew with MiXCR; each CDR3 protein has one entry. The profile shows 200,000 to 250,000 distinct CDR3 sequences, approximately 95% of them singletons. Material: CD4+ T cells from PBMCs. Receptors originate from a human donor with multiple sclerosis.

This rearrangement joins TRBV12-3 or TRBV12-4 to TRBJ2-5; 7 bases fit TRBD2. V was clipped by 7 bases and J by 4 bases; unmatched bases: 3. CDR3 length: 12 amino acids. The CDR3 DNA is TGTGCCAGCACGAGCGGGGCAGAGACCCAGTACTTC. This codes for CASTSGAETQYF.

CDR3 DNA sequence: TGTGCCTGGTGGACAGGGTCCGAGCAGTACTTC. Protein: CAWWTGSEQYF. The rearrangement uses TRBV30 and TRBJ2-7; 8 nucleotides line up with TRBD1. Germline V gene lookup returns CDR1 GTSNPN and CDR2 SVGIG (reference sequence). V lost 5 bases, J lost 6 bases, and 3 bases stayed unmatched. This CDR3 contains 11 residues.

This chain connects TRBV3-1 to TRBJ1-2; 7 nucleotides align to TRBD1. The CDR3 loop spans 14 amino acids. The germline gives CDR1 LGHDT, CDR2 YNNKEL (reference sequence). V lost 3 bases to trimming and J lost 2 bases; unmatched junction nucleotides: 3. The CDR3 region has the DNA TGTGCCAGCAGCCACCGGACAGGAAACTATGGCTACACCTTC. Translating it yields CASSHRTGNYGYTF. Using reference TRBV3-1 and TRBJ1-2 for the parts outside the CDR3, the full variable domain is DTAVSQTPKYLVTQMGNDKSIKCEQNLGHDTMYWYKQDSKKFLKIMFSYNNKELIINETVPNRFSPKSPDKAHLNLHINSLELGDSAVYFCASSHRTGNYGYTFGSGTRLTVV.

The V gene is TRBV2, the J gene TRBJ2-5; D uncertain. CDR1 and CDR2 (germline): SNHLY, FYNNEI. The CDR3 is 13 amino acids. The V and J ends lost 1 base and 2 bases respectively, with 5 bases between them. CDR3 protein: CASSEGMQETQYF. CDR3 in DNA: TGTGCCAGCAGTGAAGGGATGCAAGAGACCCAGTACTTC. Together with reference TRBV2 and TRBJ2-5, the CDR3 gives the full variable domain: EPEVTQTPSHQVTQMGQEVILRCVPISNHLYFYWYRQILGQKVEFLVSFYNNEISEKSEIFDDQFSVERPDGSNFTLKIRSTKLEDSAMYFCASSEGMQETQYFGPGTRLLVL.

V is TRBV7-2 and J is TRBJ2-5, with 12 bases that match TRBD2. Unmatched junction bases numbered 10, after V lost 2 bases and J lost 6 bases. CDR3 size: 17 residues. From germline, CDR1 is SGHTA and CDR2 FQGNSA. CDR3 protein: CASSLSVTSGGRKTQYF. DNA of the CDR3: TGTGCCAGCAGCTTAAGCGTGACTAGCGGGGGAAGGAAGACCCAGTACTTC. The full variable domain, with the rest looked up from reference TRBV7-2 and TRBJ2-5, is GAGVSQSPSNKVTEKGKDVELRCDPISGHTALYWYRQSLGQGLEFLIYFQGNSAPDKSGLPSDRFSAERTGGSVSTLTIQRTQQEDSAVYLCASSLSVTSGGRKTQYFGPGTRLLVL.

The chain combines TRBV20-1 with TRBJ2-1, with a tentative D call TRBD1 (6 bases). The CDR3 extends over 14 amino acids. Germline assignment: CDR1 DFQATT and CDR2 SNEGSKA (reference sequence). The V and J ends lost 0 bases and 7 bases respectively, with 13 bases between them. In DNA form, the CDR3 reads TGCAGTGCTAGAGATAATAGACAGGTTAATGAGCAGTTCTTC. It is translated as CSARDNRQVNEQFF.

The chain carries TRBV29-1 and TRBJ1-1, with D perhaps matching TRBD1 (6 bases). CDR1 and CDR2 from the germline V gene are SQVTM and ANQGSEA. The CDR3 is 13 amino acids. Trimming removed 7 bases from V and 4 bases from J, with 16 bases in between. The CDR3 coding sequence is TGCAGCGGAGAACAGGGCCTTGCCACTGAAGCTTTCTTT. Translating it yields CSGEQGLATEAFF.

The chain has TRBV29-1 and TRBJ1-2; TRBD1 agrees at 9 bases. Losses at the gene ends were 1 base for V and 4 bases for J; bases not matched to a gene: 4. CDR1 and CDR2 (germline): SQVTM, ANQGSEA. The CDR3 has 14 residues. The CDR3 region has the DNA TGCAGCGTTGAAGTGGGACAGGGCATCTATGGCTACACCTTC. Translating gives CSVEVGQGIYGYTF.

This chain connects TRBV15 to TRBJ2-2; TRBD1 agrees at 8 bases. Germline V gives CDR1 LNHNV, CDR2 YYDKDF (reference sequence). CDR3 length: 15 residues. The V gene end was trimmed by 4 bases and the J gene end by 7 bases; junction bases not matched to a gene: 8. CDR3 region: CATSISRGQGGELFF. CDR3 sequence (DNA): TGTGCCACCAGCATCTCCAGGGGGCAAGGCGGGGAGCTGTTTTTT.

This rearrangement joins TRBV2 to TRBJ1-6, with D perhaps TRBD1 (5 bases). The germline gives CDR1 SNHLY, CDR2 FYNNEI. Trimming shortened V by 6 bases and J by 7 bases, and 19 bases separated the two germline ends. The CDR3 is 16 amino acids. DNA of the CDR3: TGTGCCAGCAGCACTAGGGGCGGGGGAAGGAATTCACCCCTCCACTTT. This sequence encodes CASSTRGGGRNSPLHF. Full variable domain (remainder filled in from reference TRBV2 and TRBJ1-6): EPEVTQTPSHQVTQMGQEVILRCVPISNHLYFYWYRQILGQKVEFLVSFYNNEISEKSEIFDDQFSVERPDGSNFTLKIRSTKLEDSAMYFCASSTRGGGRNSPLHFGNGTRLTVT.

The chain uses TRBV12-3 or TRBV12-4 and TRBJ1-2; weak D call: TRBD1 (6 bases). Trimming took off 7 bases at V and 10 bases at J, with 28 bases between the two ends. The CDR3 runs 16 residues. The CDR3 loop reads CASNTGVSHREVNYTF. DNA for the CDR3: TGTGCCAGCAACACGGGCGTCTCCCACAGGGAAGTGAACTACACCTTC.

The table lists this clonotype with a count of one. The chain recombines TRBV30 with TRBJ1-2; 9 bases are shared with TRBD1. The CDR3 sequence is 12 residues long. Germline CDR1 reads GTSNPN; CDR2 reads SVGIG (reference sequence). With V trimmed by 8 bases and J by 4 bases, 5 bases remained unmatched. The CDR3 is CARSTGGYGYTF. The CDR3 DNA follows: TGTGCCCGATCGACAGGGGGCTATGGCTACACCTTC.

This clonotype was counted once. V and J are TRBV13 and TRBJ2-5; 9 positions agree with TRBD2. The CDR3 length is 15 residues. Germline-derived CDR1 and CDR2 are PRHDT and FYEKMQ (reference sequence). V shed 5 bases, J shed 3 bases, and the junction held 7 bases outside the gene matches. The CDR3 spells CASSPPSSGEETQYF. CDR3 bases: TGTGCCAGCAGCCCCCCCTCTAGCGGGGAAGAGACCCAGTACTTC.

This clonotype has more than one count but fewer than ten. The CDR3 nucleotides are TGTGCCAGCAGTTTGATGGGGAGCACTGAAGCTTTCTTT. Translating gives CASSLMGSTEAFF. The V call is TRBV12-3 or TRBV12-4, the J call TRBJ1-1; D unclear. CDR3 length: 13 residues. With 3 bases removed from V and 4 bases from J, the gap between germline ends came to 9 bases.

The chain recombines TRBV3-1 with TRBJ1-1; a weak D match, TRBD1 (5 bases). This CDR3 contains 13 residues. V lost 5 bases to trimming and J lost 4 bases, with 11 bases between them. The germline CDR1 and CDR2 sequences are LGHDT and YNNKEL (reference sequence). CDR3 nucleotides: TGTGCCAGCAGCTCCCCAGGGCGCACTGAAGCTTTCTTT. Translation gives CASSSPGRTEAFF.